The 4 T cell receptor beta chains presented below share a single source sample, sequenced in a study of blood T cell repertoires in COVID-19. Produced via immunoSEQ multiplex PCR; TCRdb's table is partial and in-frame only. The repertoire holds around 120,000 clones, 90% seen once, with 3.5% to 4.5% in the top ten. Sequenced input: peripheral blood. The receptors originated from a woman in her sixties or seventies with COVID-19, enrolled during active disease.

CDR3 sequence (DNA): TGTGCCAGCAGCCTCGTAATGACAGGGGAGGGACAGCCCCAGCATTTT. Its protein is CASSLVMTGEGQPQHF. This chain joins TRBV5-5 and TRBJ1-5; 8 bases map to TRBD1. This CDR3 comprises 16 residues. The junction had 13 bases not matched to a gene; V was cut back by 4 bases and J by 7 bases. The germline V gene encodes CDR1 SGHKS and CDR2 YYEKEE (reference sequence).

The V gene is TRBV7-9, the J gene TRBJ1-2; a possible D gene is TRBD1 (6 bases). In germline, CDR1 is SEHNR, CDR2 FQNEAQ (reference sequence). Trimming pared 1 base from V and 6 bases from J, leaving 15 bases between. The CDR3 loop spans 15 amino acids. CDR3 sequence (DNA): TGTGCCAGCAGCTTAGTTGGGGGCAGCTCGGATGGCTACACCTTC. This sequence encodes CASSLVGGSSDGYTF.

The table lists this clone with a count of one. The gene calls are TRBV4-2 and TRBJ1-2; D possibly corresponds to TRBD1 (5 bases). Deletions cut 0 bases from V and 0 bases from J, with 11 bases between. CDR3 length equals 16 residues. Germline V lookup: CDR1 LGHNA, CDR2 YNFKEQ. CDR3 protein: CASSQDGGRANYGYTF. CDR3 bases: TGTGCCAGCAGCCAAGATGGGGGGAGAGCTAACTATGGCTACACCTTC.

The chain joins TRBV7-9 to TRBJ1-1; possible D gene TRBD1, 5 bases. With 5 bases removed from V and 6 bases from J, the gap between germline ends came to 16 bases. Per germline, CDR1 SEHNR and CDR2 FQNEAQ (reference sequence). The CDR3 loop spans 14 amino acids. CDR3 DNA sequence: TGTGCCAGCAGCCCTTCCGGACACGGACCTGAAGCTTTCTTT. Protein product: CASSPSGHGPEAFF.